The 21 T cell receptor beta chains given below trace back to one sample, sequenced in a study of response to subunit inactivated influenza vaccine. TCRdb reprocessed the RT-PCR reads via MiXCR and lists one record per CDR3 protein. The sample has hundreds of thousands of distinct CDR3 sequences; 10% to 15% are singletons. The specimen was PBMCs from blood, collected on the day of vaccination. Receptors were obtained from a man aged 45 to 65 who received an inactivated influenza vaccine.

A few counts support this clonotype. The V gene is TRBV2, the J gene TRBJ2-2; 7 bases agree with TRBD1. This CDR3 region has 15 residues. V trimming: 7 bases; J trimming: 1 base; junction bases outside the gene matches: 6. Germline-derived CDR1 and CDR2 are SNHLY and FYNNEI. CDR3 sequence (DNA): TGTGCCAGCAATTCCGACAGGGTGAACACCGGGGAGCTGTTTTTT. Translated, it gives CASNSDRVNTGELFF.

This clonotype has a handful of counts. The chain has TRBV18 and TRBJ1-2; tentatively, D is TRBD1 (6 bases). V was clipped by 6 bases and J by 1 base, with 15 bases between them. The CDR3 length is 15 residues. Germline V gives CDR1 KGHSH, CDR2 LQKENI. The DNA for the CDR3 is TGTGCCAGCTCCACTCCCAGGACAGTTAACTATGGCTACACCTTC. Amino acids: CASSTPRTVNYGYTF.

The CDR3 here is CASSDRGFTGELFF. CDR3 nucleotides: TGTGCCAGCAGCGACAGGGGTTTCACCGGGGAGCTGTTTTTT. The chain recombines TRBV6-1 with TRBJ2-2; TRBD1 matches 8 bases. Germline trimming cut 6 bases from V and 4 bases from J; bases unmatched to any gene: 4. This CDR3 region has 14 residues. The germline gives CDR1 MNHNS, CDR2 SASEGT.

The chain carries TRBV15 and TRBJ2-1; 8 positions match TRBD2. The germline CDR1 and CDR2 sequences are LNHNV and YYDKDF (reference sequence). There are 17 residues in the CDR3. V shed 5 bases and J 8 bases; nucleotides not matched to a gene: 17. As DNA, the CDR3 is TGTGCCACCAGCGGTTTCCTTAGCGGGACTTATAGCGATGAGCAGTTCTTC. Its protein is CATSGFLSGTYSDEQFF.

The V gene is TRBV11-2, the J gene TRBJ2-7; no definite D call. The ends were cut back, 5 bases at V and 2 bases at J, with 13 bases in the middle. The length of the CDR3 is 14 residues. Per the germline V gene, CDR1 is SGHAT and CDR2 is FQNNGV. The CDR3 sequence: CASSPSDGTYEQYF. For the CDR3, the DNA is TGTGCCAGCAGCCCCTCGGACGGAACCTACGAGCAGTACTTC. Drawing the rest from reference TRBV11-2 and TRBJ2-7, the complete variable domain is EAGVAQSPRYKIIEKRQSVAFWCNPISGHATLYWYQQILGQGPKLLIQFQNNGVVDDSQLPKDRFSAERLKGVDSTLKIQPAKLEDSAVYLCASSPSDGTYEQYFGPGTRLTVT.

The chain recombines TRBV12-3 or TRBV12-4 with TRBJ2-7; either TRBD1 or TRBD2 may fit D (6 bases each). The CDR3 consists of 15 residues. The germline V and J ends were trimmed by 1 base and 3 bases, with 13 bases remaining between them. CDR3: CASSLGRDTIYEQYF. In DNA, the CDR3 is TGTGCCAGCAGTTTAGGGAGGGACACGATCTACGAGCAGTACTTC.

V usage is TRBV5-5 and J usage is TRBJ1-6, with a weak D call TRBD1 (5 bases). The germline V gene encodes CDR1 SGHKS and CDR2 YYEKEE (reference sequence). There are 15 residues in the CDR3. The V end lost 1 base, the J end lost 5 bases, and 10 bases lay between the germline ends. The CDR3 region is CASSLWGDHNSPLHF. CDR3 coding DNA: TGTGCCAGCAGCTTGTGGGGGGACCATAATTCACCCCTCCACTTT.

The CDR3 sequence: CATKEGYGGSGNTIYF. The CDR3 DNA reads as TGTGCCACCAAAGAGGGGTATGGCGGATCTGGAAACACCATATATTTT. The chain links TRBV15 to TRBJ1-3; maybe TRBD1 (5 bases). CDR3 length equals 16 residues. V was cut by 7 bases and J by 1 base, with 17 bases left in between. Germline assignment: CDR1 LNHNV and CDR2 YYDKDF (reference sequence).

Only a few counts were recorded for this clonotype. The CDR3, as DNA: TGTGCCAGCAGTCTGCGACGGGACAAGTATGAAAAACTGTTTTTT. Translating gives CASSLRRDKYEKLFF. The genes are TRBV6-1 and TRBJ1-4; D perhaps matches TRBD1 (6 bases). CDR1 is MNHNS and CDR2 is SASEGT in the germline V gene. The V end was cut by 5 bases, the J end by 6 bases, with 16 bases between. The CDR3 loop spans 15 amino acids.

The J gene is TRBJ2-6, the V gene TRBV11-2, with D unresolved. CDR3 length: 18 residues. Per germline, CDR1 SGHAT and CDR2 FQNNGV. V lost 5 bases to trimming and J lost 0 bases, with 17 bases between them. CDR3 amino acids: CASSPRPVGISGANVLTF. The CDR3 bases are TGTGCCAGCAGCCCCCGGCCGGTTGGTATCTCTGGGGCCAACGTCCTGACTTTC.

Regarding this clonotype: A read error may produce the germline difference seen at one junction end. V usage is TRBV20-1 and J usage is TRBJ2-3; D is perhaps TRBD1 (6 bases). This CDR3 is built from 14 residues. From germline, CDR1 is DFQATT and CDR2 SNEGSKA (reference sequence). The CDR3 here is CRASTGDITDTQYF. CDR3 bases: TGCCGTGCATCGACAGGCGACATCACAGATACGCAGTATTTT.

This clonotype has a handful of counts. CDR3 nucleotides: TGTGCCAGCAGCTTAGATGTGGGGGGCGCCGGAGATACGCAGTATTTT. The encoded protein is CASSLDVGGAGDTQYF. This rearrangement joins TRBV11-2 to TRBJ2-3, with D perhaps matching TRBD1 or TRBD2 (6 bases each). V was clipped by 0 bases and J by 5 bases, with 15 bases between them. The CDR3 runs to 16 residues. Germline loops: CDR1 SGHAT, CDR2 FQNNGV.

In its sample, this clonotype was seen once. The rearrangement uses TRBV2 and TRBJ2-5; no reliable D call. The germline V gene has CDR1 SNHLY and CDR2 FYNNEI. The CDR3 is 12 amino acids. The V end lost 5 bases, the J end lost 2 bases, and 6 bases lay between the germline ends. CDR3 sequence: CASSSIQETQYF. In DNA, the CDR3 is TGTGCCAGCAGTTCGATACAAGAGACCCAGTACTTC.

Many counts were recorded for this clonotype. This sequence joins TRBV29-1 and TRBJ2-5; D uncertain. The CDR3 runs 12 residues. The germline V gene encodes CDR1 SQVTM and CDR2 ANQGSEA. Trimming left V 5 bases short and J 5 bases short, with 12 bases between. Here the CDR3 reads CSVTRPPETQYF. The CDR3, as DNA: TGCAGCGTTACGAGGCCCCCGGAGACCCAGTACTTC.

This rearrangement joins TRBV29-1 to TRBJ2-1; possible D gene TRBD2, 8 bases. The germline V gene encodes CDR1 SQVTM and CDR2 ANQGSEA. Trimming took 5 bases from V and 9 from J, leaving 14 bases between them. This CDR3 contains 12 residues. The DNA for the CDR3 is TGCAGCGTTAATAGCGGGACAGCTGAGCAGTTCTTC. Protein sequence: CSVNSGTAEQFF.

The DNA of the CDR3 is TGTGCCACGAAGAACCTCAGGGACACCGGGGAGCTGTTTTTT. Its protein is CATKNLRDTGELFF. The chain couples TRBV6-2 or TRBV6-3 to TRBJ2-2, with D perhaps TRBD1 (5 bases). The germline V gene has CDR1 MNHEY and CDR2 SVGEGT. CDR3 length: 14 residues. The V end lost 10 bases, the J end lost 3 bases, and 15 bases lay between the germline ends.

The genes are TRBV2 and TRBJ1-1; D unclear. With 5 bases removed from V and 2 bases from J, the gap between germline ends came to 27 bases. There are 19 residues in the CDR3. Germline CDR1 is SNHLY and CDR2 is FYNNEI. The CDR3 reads CASSSTTARRPERNTEAFF. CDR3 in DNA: TGTGCCAGCAGTTCGACTACTGCCCGCCGTCCCGAACGAAACACTGAAGCTTTCTTT.

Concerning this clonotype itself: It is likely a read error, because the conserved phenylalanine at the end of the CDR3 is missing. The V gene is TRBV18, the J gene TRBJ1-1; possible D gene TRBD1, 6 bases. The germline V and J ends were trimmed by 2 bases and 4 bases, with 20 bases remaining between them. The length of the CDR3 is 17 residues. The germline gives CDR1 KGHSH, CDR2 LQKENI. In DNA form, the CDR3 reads TGTGCCAGCTCACCAAACTTGGCATCGCGAGGGGGCACTGAAGCTTTCCTT. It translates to CASSPNLASRGGTEAFL.

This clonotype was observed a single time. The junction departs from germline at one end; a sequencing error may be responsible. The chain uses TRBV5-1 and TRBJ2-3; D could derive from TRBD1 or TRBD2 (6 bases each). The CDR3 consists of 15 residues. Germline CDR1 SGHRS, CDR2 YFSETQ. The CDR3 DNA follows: TGCGCCAGCAGCTTGCCGGGGGCGGGCACAGATACGAAGTATTTT. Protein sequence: CASSLPGAGTDTKYF.

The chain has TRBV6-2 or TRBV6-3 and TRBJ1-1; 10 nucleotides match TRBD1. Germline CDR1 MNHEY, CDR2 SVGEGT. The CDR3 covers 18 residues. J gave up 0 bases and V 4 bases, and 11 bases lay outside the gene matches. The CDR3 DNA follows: TGTGCCAGCAGTTTCAACCGGGACAGGGGTAATATGAACACTGAAGCTTTCTTT. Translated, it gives CASSFNRDRGNMNTEAFF.

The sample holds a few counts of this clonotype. The CDR3: CASTVRTGISYNEQFF. DNA of the CDR3: TGTGCCAGCACCGTACGGACGGGAATCAGTTACAATGAGCAGTTCTTC. The rearrangement uses TRBV7-2 and TRBJ2-1; maybe TRBD2 (5 bases). Germline CDR1 SGHTA, CDR2 FQGNSA. The CDR3 sequence is 16 residues long. The ends were cut back, 7 bases at V and 4 bases at J, with 20 bases in the middle.